One and the same sample provided the 31 T cell receptor beta chains below, sequenced in a study of Ad26.COV2.S vaccination and SARS-CoV-2 variants (dated by TCRdb to the early 2020s). The library came from the immunoSEQ multiplex PCR assay. In its TCRdb copy, this immuneACCESS table keeps in-frame sequences only and misses some clones. Where compared with another copy, unresolved V genes explain less than half of these, and the others have no known cause. The sample data list around 250,000 clones, and about 83% of these were observed just once. The top ten constitute about 2.8% of the sample. According to the study, the label for this sample's treatment or condition signals: around 19 received Ad26.COV2.S at low or high dose, single or two shots; 5 received placebo; per-sample allocation not given. Repertoires of vaccine and placebo recipients were sequenced from samples taken on day 63 after the first injection.

Specimen: peripheral blood, collected in a trial of Ad26.COV2.S vaccine versus placebo. These receptors all stem from a person aged 18-60 years who received the Ad26.COV2.S COVID-19 vaccine or a placebo.

The chain employs TRBV9 and TRBJ2-2, with D uncertain. The CDR3 has 18 amino acids. Looked up from germline, CDR1 is SGDLS and CDR2 is YYNGEE. V shed 0 bases and J shed 1 base, with 16 bases lying between them. CDR3 in DNA: TGTGCCAGCAGCGTAGAATTGGCGGAACCGATGAACACCGGGGAGCTGTTTTTT. This sequence encodes CASSVELAEPMNTGELFF.

The chain couples TRBV23-1 to TRBJ2-3; D is unclear. Being an ORF, TRBV23-1 has a function that is uncertain. Trimming stripped 11 bases from V and 0 bases from J, with 9 bases between. This CDR3 spans 12 amino acids. The DNA for the CDR3 is TGCGCCCTCGAGGAGAGCACAGATACGCAGTATTTT. As protein: CALEESTDTQYF.

The chain employs TRBV19 and TRBJ1-2, with a possible D match to TRBD1 (6 bases). The germline gives CDR1 LNHDA, CDR2 SQIVND (reference sequence). The V and J ends lost 4 bases and 8 bases respectively, with 14 bases between them. The CDR3 is made up of 13 amino acids. The CDR3 loop is CASSSLYRDGYTF. CDR3 sequence (DNA): TGTGCCAGTAGTAGCCTTTACAGGGACGGCTACACCTTC. Drawing the rest from reference TRBV19 and TRBJ1-2, the complete variable domain is DGGITQSPKYLFRKEGQNVTLSCEQNLNHDAMYWYRQDPGQGLRLIYYSQIVNDFQKGDIAEGYSVSREKKESFPLTVTSAQKNPTAFYLCASSSLYRDGYTFGSGTRLTVV.

The gene calls are TRBV30 and TRBJ1-5; the D is unclear. CDR3 size: 16 residues. Germline V gene sequence: CDR1 GTSNPN, CDR2 SVGIG (reference sequence). Trimming left V 0 bases short and J 0 bases short, with 12 bases between. CDR3 DNA sequence: TGTGCCTGGAGTGTGGGGATTTCTTATAGCAATCAGCCCCAGCATTTT. Encoded protein: CAWSVGISYSNQPQHF.

This sequence joins TRBV14 and TRBJ2-3; no definite D call. There are 17 residues in the CDR3. The germline V and J ends were trimmed by 1 base and 2 bases, with 16 bases remaining between them. CDR1 and CDR2 (germline): SGHDN, FVKESK. The CDR3 region is CASSQGLLPPPTDTQYF. For the CDR3, the DNA is TGTGCCAGCAGCCAAGGTTTACTGCCACCACCCACAGATACGCAGTATTTT.

The chain has TRBV18 and TRBJ1-2; TRBD1 agrees at 9 bases. The germline V gene has CDR1 KGHSH and CDR2 LQKENI. This CDR3 has 12 residues. V shed 1 base and J 14 bases; nucleotides not matched to a gene: 5. The CDR3 sequence: CASSPQTGGETF. DNA for the CDR3: TGTGCCAGCTCACCACAAACAGGGGGCGAAACCTTC.

This chain links TRBV4-3 with TRBJ1-5; TRBD1 aligns across 8 bases. This CDR3 has 16 amino acids. Germline V gives CDR1 LGHNA, CDR2 YSLEER. The V segment lost 2 bases and the J segment 4 bases; nucleotides outside the gene matches: 7. CDR3 nucleotide sequence: TGCGCCAGCAGCCAATCACACAGGGGGTTTAATCAGCCCCAGCATTTT. It is translated as CASSQSHRGFNQPQHF.

With respect to this clone: The sample carries other DNA sequences with the same CDR3. The chain employs TRBV9 and TRBJ2-5; the match to TRBD2 covers 13 bases. Per the germline V gene, CDR1 is SGDLS and CDR2 is YYNGEE. The ends lost 0 bases at V and 4 bases at J; junction bases unmatched: 3. This CDR3 has 16 amino acids. The CDR3 spells CASSVGLAGGLETQYF. In DNA, the CDR3 is TGTGCCAGCAGCGTAGGACTAGCGGGGGGACTAGAGACCCAGTACTTC.

The rearrangement joins TRBV3-1 (or the pseudogene TRBV3-2) to TRBJ1-1; 8 positions agree with TRBD1. The germline gives CDR1 LGHDT, CDR2 YNNKEL (reference sequence). Trimming removed 4 bases from V and 4 bases from J; junction bases left unmatched: 11. The CDR3 spans 16 residues. The CDR3 protein is CASSPQGARRGTEAFF. The CDR3 coding sequence is TGTGCCAGCAGCCCGCAGGGGGCGCGGAGGGGCACTGAAGCTTTCTTT.

This chain uses TRBV6-6 with TRBJ2-7; unclear D gene. CDR3 size: 12 residues. Germline CDR1 MNHNY, CDR2 SVGAGI (reference sequence). V was shortened by 7 bases and J by 2 bases, with 9 bases between the two germline ends. CDR3 nucleotide sequence: TGTGCCAGCAAGGACCGCGCCTACGAGCAGTACGTC. Its protein product is CASKDRAYEQYV.

The CDR3 DNA reads as TGTGCCAGCAGTCAGCAGGGGGGGGTTTACAATGAGCAGTTCTTC. It is translated as CASSQQGGVYNEQFF. This chain uses TRBV6-1 with TRBJ2-1, with D perhaps assigned TRBD1 or TRBD2 (7 bases each). Germline lookup yields CDR1 MNHNS and CDR2 SASEGT. V was cut by 5 bases and J by 4 bases, with 15 bases left in between. CDR3 length: 15 amino acids.

J is TRBJ2-5 and V is TRBV2; 7 positions match TRBD2. This CDR3 is 13 amino acids long. Per the germline V gene, CDR1 is SNHLY and CDR2 is FYNNEI. V trimming: 8 bases; J trimming: 4 bases; junction bases outside the gene matches: 7. CDR3 amino acids: CASWGGGGETQYF. CDR3 DNA: TGTGCCAGCTGGGGGGGAGGTGGAGAGACCCAGTACTTC.

J is TRBJ1-4 and V is TRBV7-2; 7 positions match TRBD1. This CDR3 is built from 15 residues. Looked up from germline, CDR1 is SGHTA and CDR2 is FQGNSA. V gave up 1 base and J gave up 8 bases; unmatched junction bases: 7. The CDR3 reads CASSLVARGNEKLFF. The CDR3 region has the DNA TGTGCCAGCAGCTTAGTGGCCAGGGGGAACGAAAAACTGTTTTTT. Combining the CDR3 with reference TRBV7-2 and TRBJ1-4 gives the whole variable domain GAGVSQSPSNKVTEKGKDVELRCDPISGHTALYWYRQSLGQGLEFLIYFQGNSAPDKSGLPSDRFSAERTGGSVSTLTIQRTQQEDSAVYLCASSLVARGNEKLFFGSGTQLSVL.

The genes are TRBV12-3 or TRBV12-4 and TRBJ2-1; no clear D. V gave up 7 bases and J gave up 9 bases, with 13 bases separating them. The CDR3 has 12 amino acids. The CDR3 loop reads CASTPSHSEQFF. The CDR3 DNA reads as TGTGCCAGCACCCCGTCCCACAGTGAGCAGTTCTTC.

The CDR3 region has the DNA TGTGCCAGCAGCTTAGTAAATTGGGGTGAGCAGTTCTTC. This codes for CASSLVNWGEQFF. The rearrangement joins TRBV7-2 to TRBJ2-1; no clear D. This CDR3 is 13 amino acids long. CDR1 is SGHTA and CDR2 is FQGNSA in the germline V gene. Trimming cost V 1 base and J 9 bases, with 10 bases left between them.

The gene calls are TRBV18 and TRBJ1-1; 8 nucleotides agree with TRBD1. Per germline, CDR1 KGHSH and CDR2 LQKENI. The V gene end was trimmed by 0 bases and the J gene end by 5 bases; junction bases not matched to a gene: 8. This CDR3 has 16 residues. The CDR3 bases are TGTGCCAGCTCACCACCGATAGGACAGGGAAAAACTGAAGCTTTCTTT. Amino acids: CASSPPIGQGKTEAFF.

The chain employs TRBV6-5 and TRBJ2-1; maybe TRBD1 (6 bases). The CDR3 has 13 residues. Germline V gene data show CDR1 as MNHEY and CDR2 as SVGAGI. V lost 7 bases to trimming and J lost 8 bases, with 15 bases between them. CDR3 DNA: TGTGCCAGCAATGTGGGACAAGGGGATGAGCAGTTCTTC. Translating it yields CASNVGQGDEQFF.

The chain couples TRBV30 to TRBJ2-3; D is uncertain. CDR1 is GTSNPN, CDR2 SVGIG, per germline (reference sequence). Trimming shortened V by 2 bases and J by 6 bases, and 12 bases separated the two germline ends. There are 13 residues in the CDR3. CDR3 DNA: TGTGCCTGGAGTCCTATCTGGTCGGATACGCAGTATTTT. Residues: CAWSPIWSDTQYF.

The rearrangement joins TRBV9 to TRBJ1-1; D is undetermined. The V gene's germline CDR1 is SGDLS and CDR2 YYNGEE. This CDR3 contains 15 residues. Deletions cut 2 bases from V and 6 bases from J, with 17 bases between. The CDR3 DNA reads as TGTGCCAGCAGCGTGGATTTCGGGGTGGGGTCTGAAGCTTTCTTT. It encodes CASSVDFGVGSEAFF.

The chain is built from TRBV3-1 (or the pseudogene TRBV3-2) and TRBJ1-1; no clear D gene. Germline assignment: CDR1 LGHDT and CDR2 YNNKEL (reference sequence). The V end was cut by 4 bases, the J end by 0 bases, with 15 bases between. The CDR3 spans 16 residues. The CDR3 reads CASSPLQELMNTEAFF. The CDR3 DNA is TGTGCCAGCAGCCCCCTCCAGGAGTTAATGAACACTGAAGCTTTCTTT.

This chain connects TRBV4-1 to TRBJ2-3, with 9 bases that match TRBD2. The CDR3 loop spans 22 amino acids. V trimming: 1 base; J trimming: 0 bases; junction bases outside the gene matches: 20. Per the germline V gene, CDR1 is MGHRA and CDR2 is YSYEKL. The CDR3 is CASSQAARFALAGSESTDTQYF. In DNA form, the CDR3 reads TGCGCCAGCAGCCAAGCAGCACGGTTTGCTCTAGCGGGGTCTGAGAGCACAGATACGCAGTATTTT.

The CDR3 reads CASRLGHYSGNTIYF. CDR3 DNA sequence: TGTGCCAGCAGATTGGGACACTACTCTGGAAACACCATATATTTT. The V call is TRBV6-5, the J call TRBJ1-3; possible D gene TRBD1, 6 bases. The V and J ends lost 6 bases and 0 bases respectively, with 12 bases between them. The CDR3 has 15 residues. Per germline, CDR1 MNHEY and CDR2 SVGAGI.

This chain connects TRBV12-3 or TRBV12-4 to TRBJ2-7; D is ambiguous. The CDR3 runs to 12 residues. The germline V and J ends were trimmed by 6 bases and 2 bases, with 8 bases remaining between them. DNA of the CDR3: TGTGCCAGCAGCCCCCCGACCTACGAGCAGTACTTC. Translation gives CASSPPTYEQYF.

The chain combines TRBV2 with TRBJ2-3; TRBD1 might be the D (6 bases). Between the trimmed V and J ends, which lost 10 bases and 2 bases, there was a span of 10 bases. The CDR3 covers 12 residues. The germline V gene has CDR1 SNHLY and CDR2 FYNNEI. CDR3 protein: CATWTDTDTQYF. In nucleotides, the CDR3 is TGTGCCACCTGGACAGACACAGATACGCAGTATTTT. The entire variable domain, with the rest obtained from reference TRBV2 and TRBJ2-3, is as follows: EPEVTQTPSHQVTQMGQEVILRCVPISNHLYFYWYRQILGQKVEFLVSFYNNEISEKSEIFDDQFSVERPDGSNFTLKIRSTKLEDSAMYFCATWTDTDTQYFGPGTRLTVL.

The chain carries TRBV6-5 and TRBJ2-2; TRBD1 aligns across 9 bases. This CDR3 comprises 14 residues. Germline V gene data show CDR1 as MNHEY and CDR2 as SVGAGI. Losses at the gene ends were 6 bases for V and 5 bases for J; bases not matched to a gene: 4. CDR3 amino acids: CASSRTGETGELFF. The CDR3 nucleotides read TGTGCCAGCAGCCGGACAGGGGAGACCGGGGAGCTGTTTTTT.

V usage is TRBV5-1 and J usage is TRBJ2-5, with a tentative D call TRBD2 (6 bases). This CDR3 has 12 residues. Trimming shortened V by 4 bases and J by 5 bases, and 9 bases separated the two germline ends. In germline, CDR1 is SGHRS, CDR2 YFSETQ. The CDR3 spells CASSPGGETQYF. As DNA, the CDR3 is TGCGCCAGCAGCCCTGGAGGGGAGACCCAGTACTTC.

CDR3 amino acids: CASSWDYRNEQFF. CDR3 DNA: TGTGCCAGCAGCTGGGACTACCGCAATGAGCAGTTCTTC. The rearrangement uses TRBV5-6 and TRBJ2-1, with TRBD2 matching over 7 bases. The germline CDR1 and CDR2 sequences are SGHDT and YYEEEE. The CDR3 sequence is 13 residues long. J was trimmed by 6 bases and V by 3 bases; bases with no gene match: 3.

The genes are TRBV2 and TRBJ2-7, with TRBD1 matching 7 bases. Germline-derived CDR1 and CDR2 are SNHLY and FYNNEI. Losses at the gene ends were 2 bases for V and 2 bases for J; bases not matched to a gene: 3. This CDR3 spans 14 amino acids. The CDR3 DNA reads TGTGCCAGCAGTGAACAAGGACAGGCCTACGAGCAGTACTTC. Translation gives CASSEQGQAYEQYF.

This chain uses TRBV7-2 with TRBJ2-7; perhaps TRBD2 as D (6 bases). Germline CDR1 and CDR2: SGHTA and FQGNSA. The V and J ends lost 7 bases and 3 bases respectively, with 16 bases between them. This CDR3 comprises 14 residues. The CDR3: CASTQYSEGYEQYF. The CDR3 DNA reads TGTGCCAGCACTCAATACTCGGAGGGCTACGAGCAGTACTTC.

The chain carries TRBV4-1 and TRBJ1-3; D is undetermined. Trimming took off 2 bases at V and 1 base at J, with 9 bases between the two ends. There are 15 residues in the CDR3. Germline values: CDR1 MGHRA, CDR2 YSYEKL. CDR3 amino acids: CASSQTVDSGNTIYF. The CDR3 nucleotides are TGCGCCAGCAGCCAAACCGTAGATTCTGGAAACACCATATATTTT.

The rearrangement links TRBV27 to TRBJ2-3; 7 nucleotides agree with TRBD2. Trimming cost V 3 bases and J 6 bases; bases outside gene matches: 15. Per germline, CDR1 MNHEY and CDR2 SMNVEV (reference sequence). The CDR3 is 17 residues long. This CDR3 reads CASSFWVGGRGPDTQYF. For the CDR3, the DNA is TGTGCCAGCAGTTTTTGGGTCGGGGGGAGGGGTCCGGATACGCAGTATTTT.